Below, 30 T cell receptor beta chains from the same sample are listed, as sequenced in a study of immune cell composition in non-small cell lung cancer. Profiling relied on immunoSEQ multiplex PCR, and the TCRdb table lists in-frame clones only, not all of them. The sample contains approximately 3,000 clones, about four fifths of which appear only once. These same data were also listed under a study on CD4 T cells in lung cancer.

Sequencing was carried out using lung tumor tissue. The receptor set was obtained from a human donor with non-small cell lung cancer.

The chain links TRBV7-2 to TRBJ1-3, with D perhaps matching TRBD1 (5 bases). Germline assignment: CDR1 SGHTA and CDR2 FQGNSA. The V gene lost 5 bases and the J gene lost 0 bases, with 8 bases spanning the gap. The CDR3 runs to 14 residues. The CDR3 nucleotides read TGTGCCAGCAGCACAGGCCGCTCTGGAAACACCATATATTTT. The encoded protein is CASSTGRSGNTIYF.

The rearrangement joins TRBV6-5 to TRBJ1-5; weak D call: TRBD1 (6 bases). Germline lookup yields CDR1 MNHEY and CDR2 SVGAGI. Trimming removed 6 bases at V and 5 bases at J, with 14 bases between. The CDR3 runs to 14 residues. The CDR3 DNA reads TGTGCCAGCAGCCGCGTAGGGGGAGATCAGCCCCAGCATTTT. As protein: CASSRVGGDQPQHF.

The chain uses TRBV5-1 and TRBJ1-1; weak D call: TRBD1 (6 bases). The germline V gene encodes CDR1 SGHRS and CDR2 YFSETQ. The germline V and J ends were trimmed by 4 bases and 1 base, with 11 bases remaining between them. The CDR3 is 14 amino acids. This CDR3 is CASSTRTANTEAFF. The CDR3 DNA follows: TGCGCCAGCAGCACGCGGACAGCGAACACTGAAGCTTTCTTT.

The chain links TRBV18 to TRBJ2-3, with D unresolved. The CDR3 totals 16 residues. V was shortened by 1 base and J by 1 base, with 12 bases between the two germline ends. The germline V gene encodes CDR1 KGHSH and CDR2 LQKENI. The CDR3 nucleotides read TGTGCCAGCTCACCACGTCAACGTTCGGGCACAGATACGCAGTATTTT. Protein sequence: CASSPRQRSGTDTQYF.

This rearrangement joins TRBV7-2 to TRBJ1-4; TRBD1 matches 8 bases. The germline V gene has CDR1 SGHTA and CDR2 FQGNSA. V lost 6 bases and J lost 8; bases outside the gene matches: 11. There are 15 residues in the CDR3. The CDR3 is CASRTGARSGEKLFF. CDR3 sequence (DNA): TGTGCCAGCAGGACAGGGGCCAGGTCGGGGGAAAAACTGTTTTTT.

V gene TRBV7-9 combines with J gene TRBJ2-7; tentative D call: TRBD2 (6 bases). With 1 base removed from V and 1 base from J, the gap between germline ends came to 11 bases. The CDR3 covers 15 residues. In germline, CDR1 is SEHNR, CDR2 FQNEAQ (reference sequence). CDR3 in amino acids: CASSLDLGTSYEQYF. Here the CDR3 DNA reads TGTGCCAGCAGCTTAGACCTCGGGACTTCCTACGAGCAGTACTTC.

The chain joins TRBV5-1 to TRBJ2-1, with TRBD2 identical over 9 bases. The CDR3 contains 15 residues. Per germline, CDR1 SGHRS and CDR2 YFSETQ. The V segment lost 1 base and the J segment 3 bases; nucleotides outside the gene matches: 2. The CDR3 DNA is TGCGCCAGCAGCTTGAGTAGCGGGGGCTACAATGAGCAGTTCTTC. Residues: CASSLSSGGYNEQFF.

This clone was observed a handful of times. The rearrangement links TRBV19 to TRBJ1-2; 9 nucleotides match TRBD1. Germline V gene lookup returns CDR1 LNHDA and CDR2 SQIVND (reference sequence). The CDR3 totals 13 residues. V lost 8 bases and J lost 7; bases outside the gene matches: 8. CDR3 in DNA: TGTGCCAGTGAACAGGGGGCCCTCGCTGGCTACACCTTC. The encoded protein is CASEQGALAGYTF. Full variable domain (rest looked up from reference TRBV19 and TRBJ1-2): DGGITQSPKYLFRKEGQNVTLSCEQNLNHDAMYWYRQDPGQGLRLIYYSQIVNDFQKGDIAEGYSVSREKKESFPLTVTSAQKNPTAFYLCASEQGALAGYTFGSGTRLTVV.

V is TRBV4-2 and J is TRBJ2-7, with 7 bases identical to TRBD1. The length of the CDR3 is 15 residues. With V trimmed by 4 bases and J by 3 bases, 9 bases remained unmatched. Germline assignment: CDR1 LGHNA and CDR2 YNFKEQ. CDR3 sequence reads: CASSPGPGQSYEQYF. The CDR3, as DNA: TGTGCCAGCAGCCCTGGACCGGGACAGAGCTACGAGCAGTACTTC.

The rearrangement links TRBV6-1 to TRBJ1-4; TRBD1 is a possible D gene (6 bases). The CDR3 contains 14 residues. Germline V gene sequence: CDR1 MNHNS, CDR2 SASEGT. The germline V and J ends were trimmed by 6 bases and 8 bases, with 16 bases remaining between them. The CDR3 sequence: CASSQGIRREKLFF. In DNA form, the CDR3 reads TGTGCCAGCAGCCAGGGGATAAGGCGAGAAAAACTGTTTTTT.

V usage is TRBV7-3 and J usage is TRBJ2-5, with 8 bases lining up with TRBD2. This CDR3 has 13 residues. The V gene's germline CDR1 is SGHTA and CDR2 FQGTGA. V gave up 4 bases and J gave up 4 bases; unmatched junction bases: 2. The CDR3 DNA reads as TGTGCCAGCAGCTACCGGGAGGGAGAGACCCAGTACTTC. The encoded protein is CASSYREGETQYF.

The chain couples TRBV28 to TRBJ2-7; D remains ambiguous. This CDR3 contains 14 residues. Germline V gene lookup returns CDR1 MDHEN and CDR2 SYDVKM. With 2 bases removed from V and 3 bases from J, the gap between germline ends came to 11 bases. The CDR3 loop reads CASSLGSRNYEQYF. CDR3 nucleotides: TGTGCCAGCAGTTTAGGGTCCAGGAACTACGAGCAGTACTTC.

The chain carries TRBV6-5 and TRBJ2-2, with D perhaps matching TRBD1 (5 bases). The CDR3 contains 15 residues. CDR1 MNHEY and CDR2 SVGAGI come from the germline V gene. Between the trimmed V and J ends, which lost 2 bases and 2 bases, there was a span of 9 bases. The CDR3 loop reads CASSYTGLNTGELFF. The DNA for the CDR3 is TGTGCCAGCAGTTACACAGGTCTTAACACCGGGGAGCTGTTTTTT.

V gene TRBV5-1 combines with J gene TRBJ2-7, with 8 bases lining up with TRBD1. This CDR3 is 14 amino acids long. J was trimmed by 3 bases and V by 1 base; bases with no gene match: 3. The germline CDR1 and CDR2 sequences are SGHRS and YFSETQ. CDR3 sequence reads: CASSLMDRDYEQYF. CDR3 nucleotide sequence: TGCGCCAGCAGCTTGATGGACAGGGACTACGAGCAGTACTTC.

This chain links TRBV7-2 with TRBJ2-2; 7 bases are shared with TRBD1. Germline V lookup: CDR1 SGHTA, CDR2 FQGNSA. The CDR3 totals 13 residues. J was trimmed by 6 bases and V by 3 bases; bases with no gene match: 1. This CDR3 is CASSFDRAGELFF. The CDR3 bases are TGTGCCAGCAGCTTTGACAGGGCCGGGGAGCTGTTTTTT.

Comment on this clone: Other nucleotide sequences from this sample produce the same CDR3. This chain joins TRBV6-1 and TRBJ2-5, with TRBD1 identical over 9 bases. The V gene's germline CDR1 is MNHNS and CDR2 SASEGT. With V trimmed by 6 bases and J by 5 bases, 4 bases remained unmatched. The CDR3 totals 13 residues. The CDR3 sequence: CASRDRGVETQYF. The CDR3 nucleotides read TGTGCCAGCAGGGACAGGGGCGTGGAGACCCAGTACTTC.

The genes are TRBV10-1 and TRBJ2-1; perhaps TRBD2 as D (6 bases). Trimming left V 2 bases short and J 8 bases short, with 10 bases between. The germline CDR1 and CDR2 sequences are WNHNN and SYGVQD (reference sequence). This CDR3 contains 13 residues. Written as DNA, the CDR3 is TGCGCCAGCAGTGAGGTCGGGAGCGATGAGCAGTTCTTC. Its translation: CASSEVGSDEQFF.

V and J are TRBV21-1 and TRBJ2-4; TRBD2, as called in the table, went unchecked against the DNA. TRBV21-1 is a recognized pseudogene. This CDR3 comprises 19 residues. The CDR3 nucleotides read TGTGCCAGGATTCGAGTGGCCGGGGAGCGGAGGCTAGCCAAAAACATTCAGTACTTC. Its translation: CARIRVAGERRLAKNIQYF.

V is TRBV9 and J is TRBJ2-3, with 13 bases identical to TRBD2. The CDR3 is made up of 15 amino acids. The V segment lost 4 bases and the J segment 5 bases; nucleotides outside the gene matches: 4. Germline loops: CDR1 SGDLS, CDR2 YYNGEE. This CDR3 reads CASSPRTSGGDTQYF. The CDR3 coding sequence is TGTGCCAGCAGCCCCCGGACTAGCGGGGGAGATACGCAGTATTTT.

This chain connects TRBV2 to TRBJ2-3; 7 bases are a match to TRBD2. The CDR3 has 15 amino acids. V shed 6 bases and J 0 bases; nucleotides not matched to a gene: 6. From germline, CDR1 is SNHLY and CDR2 FYNNEI. DNA of the CDR3: TGTGCCAGCAGGAGAGCGGGGACTAGCACAGATACGCAGTATTTT. It yields the protein CASRRAGTSTDTQYF.

V usage is TRBV6-1 and J usage is TRBJ1-5; D call uncertain. Trimming removed 3 bases from V and 0 bases from J, with 12 bases in between. CDR3 length equals 16 residues. Looked up from germline, CDR1 is MNHNS and CDR2 is SASEGT. The CDR3 DNA reads as TGTGCCAGCAGTGAGATATTACAGTATAGCAATCAGCCCCAGCATTTT. This gives the protein CASSEILQYSNQPQHF.

The chain has TRBV4-1 and TRBJ1-1; TRBD1 is a possible D gene (6 bases). The CDR3 runs 14 residues. The germline V gene encodes CDR1 MGHRA and CDR2 YSYEKL. The V and J ends lost 4 bases and 0 bases respectively, with 9 bases between them. DNA for the CDR3: TGCGCCAGCAGCCGAGGACAGCTGAACACTGAAGCTTTCTTT. Translating it yields CASSRGQLNTEAFF.

This clone was detected only a few times. The chain is built from TRBV5-6 and TRBJ1-2; tentatively, D is TRBD1 (5 bases). V was clipped by 0 bases and J by 6 bases, with 12 bases between them. Germline CDR1 and CDR2: SGHDT and YYEEEE. The CDR3 totals 14 residues. This CDR3 reads CASSLAGESDGYTF. CDR3 nucleotide sequence: TGTGCCAGCAGCTTGGCGGGGGAGTCGGATGGCTACACCTTC.

V and J are TRBV10-3 and TRBJ1-2; weak D call: TRBD1 (6 bases). There are 16 residues in the CDR3. V was pared by 4 bases and J by 0 bases, with 15 bases between. The germline V gene encodes CDR1 ENHRY and CDR2 SYGVKD. The CDR3 here is CAISAPQQGSNYGYTF. In nucleotides, the CDR3 is TGTGCCATCAGTGCCCCCCAACAGGGTTCTAACTATGGCTACACCTTC.

V usage is TRBV5-4 and J usage is TRBJ2-1; TRBD1 is a possible D gene (6 bases). Germline CDR1 is SGHNT and CDR2 is YYREEE (reference sequence). The V end was cut by 4 bases, the J end by 4 bases, with 15 bases between. The CDR3 totals 15 residues. CDR3 region: CASSPRGGEYNEQFF. In DNA, the CDR3 is TGTGCCAGCAGCCCCCGTGGGGGCGAATACAATGAGCAGTTCTTC.

This clone showed up just once. The chain recombines TRBV25-1 with TRBJ1-6; D is undetermined. The CDR3 covers 12 residues. Germline assignment: CDR1 MGHDK and CDR2 SYGVNS. With 6 bases removed from V and 8 bases from J, the gap between germline ends came to 8 bases. CDR3 bases: TGTGCCAGCAGGGAGGGTGATTCACCCCTCCACTTT. Its protein product is CASREGDSPLHF.

V usage is TRBV7-6 and J usage is TRBJ2-5; 9 bases line up with TRBD2. Germline CDR1 and CDR2: SGHVS and FNYEAQ. The CDR3 sequence is 15 residues long. V lost 2 bases and J lost 5; bases outside the gene matches: 6. This CDR3 reads CASSLTHTSGETQYF. DNA for the CDR3: TGTGCCAGCAGCTTAACCCATACTAGCGGGGAGACCCAGTACTTC.

This rearrangement joins TRBV2 to TRBJ2-5; the match to TRBD2 covers 8 bases. Trimming removed 9 bases from V and 3 bases from J; junction bases left unmatched: 6. From germline, CDR1 is SNHLY and CDR2 FYNNEI. The CDR3 runs 13 residues. For the CDR3, the DNA is TGTGCCAGTTCGGGACTAGTAAAAGAGACCCAGTACTTC. This translates into CASSGLVKETQYF.

The V and J genes are TRBV29-1 and TRBJ2-5; 16 bases fit TRBD2. Germline values: CDR1 SQVTM, CDR2 ANQGSEA. V was pared by 4 bases and J by 5 bases, with 4 bases of the junction left unmatched. This CDR3 spans 15 amino acids. The CDR3 DNA is TGCAGCGTTGTAGGGACTAGCGGGAGGGTTGAGACCCAGTACTTC. Protein product: CSVVGTSGRVETQYF.

The rearrangement joins TRBV30 to TRBJ2-7, with TRBD1 identical over 11 bases. This CDR3 comprises 13 residues. V lost 2 bases, J lost 7 bases, and 4 bases stayed unmatched. Looked up from germline, CDR1 is GTSNPN and CDR2 is SVGIG (reference sequence). In DNA form, the CDR3 reads TGTGCCTGGAGTCCCGGGGACAGGGGGGAGCAGTACTTC. Translated: CAWSPGDRGEQYF.